This is a list of T cell receptor beta chains from one sample in a study of cytomegalovirus exposure and HLA in healthy donors. Using immunoSEQ multiplex PCR, the repertoire was profiled, and TCRdb retains in-frame clones only, with some absent. The sample lists about 190,000 clones; about 80% were seen once. Sequenced sample: PBMCs. The receptors originated from a young woman in good health and CMV-seropositive. Each CDR3 is given with its conserved first and last residue. D genes are given only for firm matches.

J gene: TRBJ1-2; V gene: TRBV19; D gene: NA; CDR3 DNA: TGTGCCAGTAGTAACAGGGTTGTCTATGGCTACACCTTC; CDR3 protein: CASSNRVVYGYTF
J gene: TRBJ2-7; V gene: TRBV11-2; D gene: NA; CDR3 DNA: TGTGCCAGCAGCTTTTTCAGGGGAGCCTACGAGCAGTACTTC; CDR3 protein: CASSFFRGAYEQYF
J gene: TRBJ1-4; V gene: TRBV19; D gene: NA; CDR3 DNA: TGTGCCAGTAGCCCAGGGAAAAAACTGTTTTTT; CDR3 protein: CASSPGKKLFF
J gene: TRBJ1-5; V gene: TRBV19; D gene: NA; CDR3 DNA: TGTGCCACATCTGGCCGGGGGGCAAGCAATCAGCCCCAGCATTTT; CDR3 protein: CATSGRGASNQPQHF
J gene: TRBJ1-2; V gene: TRBV7-2; D gene: NA; CDR3 DNA: TGTGCCAGCAGAGAGCAATACTATGGCTACACCTTC; CDR3 protein: CASREQYYGYTF
J gene: TRBJ2-2; V gene: TRBV18; D gene: NA; CDR3 DNA: TGTGCCAGCTCACCAAGCAACACCGGGGAGCTGTTTTTT; CDR3 protein: CASSPSNTGELFF
J gene: TRBJ1-1; V gene: TRBV4-2; D gene: NA; CDR3 DNA: TGTGCCAGCAGCCAAGAGGCAAGTATAACTGAAGCTTTCTTT; CDR3 protein: CASSQEASITEAFF
J gene: TRBJ1-2; V gene: TRBV5-4; D gene: NA; CDR3 DNA: TGTGCCAGCAGCCCCTACGGGGGATGGTCCTATGGCTACACCTTC; CDR3 protein: CASSPYGGWSYGYTF
J gene: TRBJ1-2; V gene: TRBV29-1; D gene: NA; CDR3 DNA: TGCGTCGACAGGAGTTTCGTCGGCTACACCTTC; CDR3 protein: CVDRSFVGYTF
J gene: TRBJ2-2; V gene: TRBV7-2; D gene: TRBD2; CDR3 DNA: TGTGCCAGCAGCCCCCCCAGCGGGGTGAACACCGGGGAGCTGTTTTTT; CDR3 protein: CASSPPSGVNTGELFF
J gene: TRBJ1-1; V gene: TRBV2; D gene: NA; CDR3 DNA: TGTGCCAGCAAATTAACGGGTGAAGCTTTCTTT; CDR3 protein: CASKLTGEAFF